Listed below are T cell receptor beta chains from one sample, sequenced in a study of CD8 T cells in Susac syndrome. Using its own MiXCR run on the immunoSEQ multiplex PCR reads, TCRdb lists one record per CDR3 protein. Among under 200,000 distinct CDR3 sequences, 90% to 96% were seen once, and the ten largest hold approximately 0.12%. The sequenced sample consisted of CD4+ T cells from PBMCs. The receptors were sampled from a human donor with Susac syndrome. CDR3s include the opening cysteine and the closing phenylalanine or tryptophan. The order of the fields is D gene, V gene, J gene, clone size, CDR3 protein, CDR3 DNA. A D gene is named only where the DNA matches it firmly. Size is omitted from some rows. Given values are once, few, many or a class for expanded clones.

>-|TRBV5-1|TRBJ2-1|-
CASSQDWSEQFF
TGCGCCAGCAGCCAGGACTGGAGTGAGCAGTTCTTC
>-|TRBV12-3/TRBV12-4|TRBJ2-7|once
CASSLVSSYEQYF
TGTGCCAGCAGTTTAGTCTCGAGCTACGAGCAGTACTTC
>TRBD1|TRBV5-4|TRBJ2-2|-
CASSSKGQPNTGELFF
TGTGCCAGCAGCTCCAAGGGACAGCCGAACACCGGGGAGCTGTTTTTT
>TRBD1|TRBV5-6|TRBJ2-2|-
CASRTRSTGIGELFF
TGTGCCAGCAGGACCCGATCGACAGGGATCGGGGAGCTGTTTTTT
>-|TRBV29-1|TRBJ2-3|-
CSVVSTASIKDTQYF
TGCAGCGTTGTGAGTACGGCTAGCATCAAGGATACGCAGTATTTT
>-|TRBV2|TRBJ2-5|-
CASKRGQETQYF
TGTGCCAGTAAACGGGGCCAAGAGACCCAGTACTTC
>-|TRBV29-1|TRBJ1-2|-
CSVEDLGGSNYGYTF
TGCAGCGTTGAAGATCTGGGGGGGAGTAACTATGGCTACACCTTC
>-|TRBV20-1|TRBJ1-2|-
CSARAGTNYGYTF
TGCAGTGCTAGAGCAGGCACAAACTATGGCTACACCTTC
>TRBD1|TRBV20-1|TRBJ2-4|-
CSALGQGSNIQYF
TGCAGTGCCTTGGGACAGGGTAGCAACATTCAGTACTTC
>-|TRBV30|TRBJ1-3|-
CAWSRLLSGNTIYF
TGTGCCTGGAGTAGGCTGCTCTCTGGAAACACCATATATTTT
>-|TRBV7-2|TRBJ1-5|-
CASSSRQDQPQHF
TGTGCCAGCAGCTCAAGACAGGATCAGCCCCAGCATTTT
>TRBD1|TRBV20-1|TRBJ1-2|-
CSAKTGDLYGYTF
TGCAGTGCAAAAACAGGGGATTTGTATGGCTACACCTTC
>-|TRBV30|TRBJ2-2|-
CAWSPRAAITGELFF
TGTGCCTGGAGTCCCAGGGCGGCAATAACCGGGGAGCTGTTTTTT
>-|TRBV27|TRBJ1-2|-
CASSSGAGLTNGYTF
TGTGCCAGCAGTTCGGGCGCAGGACTAACTAATGGCTACACCTTC
>-|TRBV12-3/TRBV12-4|TRBJ1-1|-
CASGGTPGDTEAFF
TGTGCCAGCGGCGGGACCCCTGGGGACACTGAAGCTTTCTTT
>-|TRBV7-2|TRBJ2-6|-
CASTVNSGANVLTF
TGTGCCAGCACCGTAAACTCTGGGGCCAACGTCCTGACTTTC
>-|TRBV2|TRBJ1-2|-
CASSEAGFSGYTF
TGTGCCAGCAGTGAAGCTGGGTTCAGTGGCTACACCTTC
>-|TRBV12-3/TRBV12-4|TRBJ2-7|-
CASSSPLEPQYF
TGTGCCAGCAGTTCCCCTCTCGAGCCGCAGTACTTC
>-|TRBV29-1|TRBJ1-1|-
CSVDMGNTEAFF
TGCAGCGTTGATATGGGGAACACTGAAGCTTTCTTT
>TRBD2|TRBV20-1|TRBJ2-1|-
CSAGASGGANEQFF
TGCAGTGCAGGCGCTAGCGGGGGGGCAAATGAGCAGTTCTTC
>TRBD2|TRBV4-1|TRBJ2-3|-
CASSTRLAGADTQYF
TGCGCCAGCAGCACCCGACTAGCGGGCGCAGATACGCAGTATTTT
>-|TRBV14|TRBJ2-7|-
CASSQVRVYEQYF
TGTGCCAGCAGCCAAGTAAGGGTGTACGAGCAGTACTTC
>-|TRBV5-6|TRBJ2-3|-
CASSLGHPTDTQYF
TGTGCCAGCAGCCTGGGACACCCTACAGATACGCAGTATTTT
>TRBD2|TRBV29-1|TRBJ2-7|few
CSVGGSYEQYF
TGCAGCGTTGGCGGGAGCTACGAGCAGTACTTC
>-|TRBV5-1|TRBJ2-5|-
CASSFEGRQETQYF
TGCGCCAGCAGCTTCGAGGGGCGCCAGGAGACCCAGTACTTC
>-|TRBV9|TRBJ1-3|-
CASSSGVRGNTIYF
TGTGCCAGCAGTTCTGGGGTTAGAGGAAACACCATATATTTT
>TRBD1|TRBV29-1|TRBJ1-4|-
CSVGDRGSTNEKLFF
TGCAGCGTTGGGGACAGGGGATCAACTAATGAAAAACTGTTTTTT
>-|TRBV4-2|TRBJ2-5|-
CASSQATSRGTQYF
TGTGCCAGCAGCCAAGCTACTTCCCGGGGGACCCAGTACTTC
>TRBD1|TRBV6-2/TRBV6-3|TRBJ1-5|-
CASRSGTGFNQPQHF
TGTGCCAGCAGGTCCGGGACAGGCTTTAATCAGCCCCAGCATTTT
>-|TRBV7-9|TRBJ2-7|-
CASSFSRSRDEQYF
TGTGCCAGCAGCTTTAGCCGGTCCCGGGACGAGCAGTACTTC
>TRBD1|TRBV20-1|TRBJ1-1|once
CSARGSGQGTEAFF
TGCAGTGCTAGAGGGTCTGGACAGGGCACTGAAGCTTTCTTT
>-|TRBV9|TRBJ2-5|-
CASSVGRTRQETQYF
TGTGCCAGCAGCGTAGGAAGGACAAGACAAGAGACCCAGTACTTC
>-|TRBV28|TRBJ2-2|-
CASSFEGHTGELFF
TGTGCCAGCAGTTTTGAGGGACACACCGGGGAGCTGTTTTTT
>-|TRBV29-1|TRBJ2-1|-
CSVGSSPSYNEQFF
TGCAGCGTCGGAAGCTCCCCCTCCTACAATGAGCAGTTCTTC
>TRBD1|TRBV12-3/TRBV12-4|TRBJ2-7|-
CASSLGGQYYEQYF
TGTGCCAGCAGTTTAGGGGGACAGTACTACGAGCAGTACTTC
>TRBD1|TRBV7-9|TRBJ1-2|-
CASSLEQGDGYTF
TGTGCCAGCAGCTTAGAACAGGGGGACGGCTACACCTTC
>-|TRBV30|TRBJ2-2|-
CAWNPGPGELFF
TGTGCCTGGAACCCGGGGCCCGGGGAGCTGTTTTTT
>-|TRBV3-1|TRBJ1-6|once
CASSQGSSYNSPLHF
TGTGCCAGCAGCCAAGGGAGCTCCTATAATTCACCCCTCCACTTT
>-|TRBV5-4|TRBJ2-5|few
CASSFWGQETQYF
TGTGCCAGCAGCTTTTGGGGCCAAGAGACCCAGTACTTC
>-|TRBV6-5|TRBJ2-2|-
CASSRTTNTGELFF
TGTGCCAGCAGCCGGACGACGAACACCGGGGAGCTGTTTTTT
>TRBD1|TRBV5-1|TRBJ2-7|-
CASSRTGLAYEQYF
TGCGCCAGCAGCCGGACAGGCTTGGCCTACGAGCAGTACTTC
>-|TRBV29-1|TRBJ1-3|few
CSVEGSGNTIYF
TGCAGCGTTGAGGGATCTGGAAACACCATATATTTT
>TRBD2|TRBV25-1|TRBJ2-3|-
CASSEGLAHSTDTQYF
TGTGCCAGCAGTGAAGGACTAGCGCATAGCACAGATACGCAGTATTTT
>TRBD1|TRBV6-2/TRBV6-3|TRBJ2-3|-
CASSWNRGIPDTQYF
TGTGCCAGCAGTTGGAACAGGGGAATTCCAGATACGCAGTATTTT
>TRBD2|TRBV27|TRBJ2-7|few
CASSSGSWYEQYF
TGTGCCAGTTCTAGCGGGAGTTGGTACGAGCAGTACTTC
>-|TRBV30|TRBJ2-2|-
CAWKSRGTGELFF
TGTGCCTGGAAATCTAGGGGAACCGGGGAGCTGTTTTTT
>TRBD1|TRBV7-8|TRBJ2-5|-
CASSFLQGAGETQYF
TGTGCCAGCAGCTTCTTACAGGGGGCTGGAGAGACCCAGTACTTC
>TRBD2|TRBV24-1|TRBJ2-7|-
CATSDSLAGLPYEQYF
TGTGCCACCAGTGACAGCTTAGCGGGGCTTCCCTACGAGCAGTACTTC
>TRBD1|TRBV3-1|TRBJ2-7|-
CASSPWGQGYEQYF
TGTGCCAGCAGCCCATGGGGACAGGGCTACGAGCAGTACTTC
>-|TRBV20-1|TRBJ1-6|once
CSARGGEGSPLHF
TGCAGTGCTCGCGGGGGGGAGGGTTCACCCCTCCACTTT